Following are 26 T cell receptor beta chains from one sample sequenced in a study of blood T cell repertoires in COVID-19. Profiling relied on immunoSEQ multiplex PCR, and the TCRdb table lists in-frame clones only, not all of them. The repertoire holds approximately 290,000 clones, with roughly 91% as singletons. The sequencing input was peripheral blood. The receptor set was obtained from a man between 25 and 39 years old with acute or convalescent COVID-19.

The V and J genes are TRBV7-2 and TRBJ2-1; possibly TRBD2 for D (5 bases). From germline, CDR1 is SGHTA and CDR2 FQGNSA. CDR3 size: 13 residues. Trimming cost V 5 bases and J 0 bases, with 5 bases left between them. The CDR3 is CASSDYSYNEQFF. In DNA form, the CDR3 reads TGTGCCAGCAGCGACTACTCCTACAATGAGCAGTTCTTC.

The chain recombines TRBV27 with TRBJ2-7; the D gene is possibly TRBD1 (6 bases). The CDR3 runs to 14 residues. Germline CDR1 and CDR2: MNHEY and SMNVEV (reference sequence). V shed 6 bases and J shed 4 bases, with 16 bases lying between them. Here the CDR3 DNA reads TGTGCCAGCAGCCAATGGAACAGGGAGTACGAGCAGTACTTC. The encoded protein is CASSQWNREYEQYF.

V usage is TRBV5-4 and J usage is TRBJ2-1, with 9 bases lining up with TRBD2. Trimming cost V 5 bases and J 3 bases; bases outside gene matches: 6. Per the germline V gene, CDR1 is SGHNT and CDR2 is YYREEE (reference sequence). The CDR3 has 15 amino acids. The CDR3 sequence is CASSPGLALYNEQFF. Written as DNA, the CDR3 is TGTGCCAGCAGTCCGGGACTAGCCCTCTACAATGAGCAGTTCTTC. Combining the CDR3 with reference TRBV5-4 and TRBJ2-1 gives the whole variable domain ETGVTQSPTHLIKTRGQQVTLRCSSQSGHNTVSWYQQALGQGPQFIFQYYREEENGRGNFPPRFSGLQFPNYSSELNVNALELDDSALYLCASSPGLALYNEQFFGPGTRLTVL.

There are a few counts of this clone. The rearrangement links TRBV2 to TRBJ1-3; 7 positions agree with TRBD1. Germline CDR1 is SNHLY and CDR2 is FYNNEI. V lost 6 bases, J lost 4 bases, and 9 bases stayed unmatched. This CDR3 region has 15 residues. CDR3 sequence (DNA): TGTGCCAGCAGCGTCGACAGGGTGAAAGGAAACACCATATATTTT. Amino acid sequence: CASSVDRVKGNTIYF.

The CDR3 region is CASSVSRWTVPDTQYF. The DNA of the CDR3 is TGTGCCAGCAGCGTGTCCCGGTGGACAGTCCCAGATACGCAGTATTTT. The chain combines TRBV9 with TRBJ2-3; D is possibly TRBD1 (6 bases). V dropped 2 bases and J dropped 4 bases, with 17 bases sitting between them. Germline V gene sequence: CDR1 SGDLS, CDR2 YYNGEE. The CDR3 loop spans 16 amino acids.

The chain links TRBV27 to TRBJ1-5; the D is unclear. With 3 bases removed from V and 0 bases from J, the gap between germline ends came to 24 bases. The germline gives CDR1 MNHEY, CDR2 SMNVEV (reference sequence). The CDR3 extends over 20 amino acids. The CDR3 spells CASSFVPPGSLEFSNQPQHF. The CDR3 region has the DNA TGTGCCAGCAGTTTTGTGCCCCCGGGAAGCCTAGAATTTAGCAATCAGCCCCAGCATTTT.

This clone has only a few counts. This chain connects TRBV10-1 to TRBJ1-6; 9 nucleotides align to TRBD1. Germline V gene lookup returns CDR1 WNHNN and CDR2 SYGVQD (reference sequence). The CDR3 runs to 14 residues. J was trimmed by 10 bases and V by 7 bases; bases with no gene match: 8. The chain's CDR3 is CASTRDRDRSPLHF. The CDR3 region has the DNA TGCGCCAGCACCCGGGACAGGGATAGATCACCCCTCCACTTT.

The J gene is TRBJ2-3, the V gene TRBV27; 12 bases are a match to TRBD2. The ends lost 6 bases at V and 1 base at J; junction bases unmatched: 5. This CDR3 is 16 amino acids long. The germline V gene encodes CDR1 MNHEY and CDR2 SMNVEV (reference sequence). CDR3 sequence reads: CASRLLAGGGTDTQYF. The CDR3, as DNA: TGTGCCAGCAGGTTGCTAGCGGGGGGGGGCACAGATACGCAGTATTTT.

V and J are TRBV5-4 and TRBJ2-1, with 10 positions matching TRBD2. Germline assignment: CDR1 SGHNT and CDR2 YYREEE (reference sequence). The CDR3 contains 14 residues. V gave up 2 bases and J gave up 7 bases; unmatched junction bases: 3. The CDR3 sequence: CASSFSGRDNEQFF. CDR3 sequence (DNA): TGTGCCAGCAGCTTCAGCGGGAGGGATAATGAGCAGTTCTTC.

J is TRBJ1-1 and V is TRBV19; no clear D gene. Trimming removed 7 bases from V and 0 bases from J, with 6 bases in between. The CDR3 contains 12 residues. Germline CDR1 reads LNHDA; CDR2 reads SQIVND (reference sequence). CDR3 loop: CASNKMNTEAFF. CDR3 sequence (DNA): TGTGCCAGTAATAAAATGAACACTGAAGCTTTCTTT.

This sequence joins TRBV19 and TRBJ1-6; D may be TRBD1 (6 bases). Trimming removed 3 bases from V and 9 bases from J, with 12 bases in between. The germline V gene encodes CDR1 LNHDA and CDR2 SQIVND (reference sequence). The length of the CDR3 is 14 residues. The CDR3 DNA follows: TGTGCCAGTAGTATGAGCCAGGGGATTTCACCCCTCCACTTT. Translated: CASSMSQGISPLHF. Together with reference TRBV19 and TRBJ1-6, the CDR3 gives the full variable domain: DGGITQSPKYLFRKEGQNVTLSCEQNLNHDAMYWYRQDPGQGLRLIYYSQIVNDFQKGDIAEGYSVSREKKESFPLTVTSAQKNPTAFYLCASSMSQGISPLHFGNGTRLTVT.

The chain joins TRBV4-1 to TRBJ2-5, with 10 bases lining up with TRBD2. The CDR3 length is 17 residues. Germline loops: CDR1 MGHRA, CDR2 YSYEKL. V was pared by 5 bases and J by 5 bases, with 14 bases of the junction left unmatched. CDR3 sequence reads: CASSLRLAGVSGETQYF. As DNA, the CDR3 is TGCGCCAGCAGCTTACGCCTAGCGGGGGTTTCAGGGGAGACCCAGTACTTC.

V and J are TRBV24-1 and TRBJ1-5, with 9 bases aligning to TRBD1. Germline trimming cut 5 bases from V and 10 bases from J; bases unmatched to any gene: 11. Germline V CDR1 and CDR2: KGHDR, SFDVKD. This CDR3 comprises 15 residues. CDR3: CATSGSGQGFSPQHF. The CDR3 nucleotides read TGTGCCACCAGTGGGTCGGGACAGGGATTTAGCCCCCAGCATTTT.

J is TRBJ1-1 and V is TRBV29-1; unclear D gene. The V gene's germline CDR1 is SQVTM and CDR2 ANQGSEA. V gave up 0 bases and J gave up 3 bases, with 14 bases separating them. This CDR3 region has 15 residues. The CDR3 sequence: CSVEEVAPPDTEAFF. The CDR3, as DNA: TGCAGCGTTGAAGAGGTTGCGCCCCCGGACACTGAAGCTTTCTTT. Combining the CDR3 with reference TRBV29-1 and TRBJ1-1 gives the whole variable domain SAVISQKPSRDICQRGTSLTIQCQVDSQVTMMFWYRQQPGQSLTLIATANQGSEATYESGFVIDKFPISRPNLTFSTLTVSNMSPEDSSIYLCSVEEVAPPDTEAFFGQGTRLTVV.

The CDR3 DNA reads as TGTGCCAGCAGTGATGTTGACCGGGAGAACACTGAAGCTTTCTTT. Translation: CASSDVDRENTEAFF. The rearrangement joins TRBV28 to TRBJ1-1; D not resolved. Germline CDR1 reads MDHEN; CDR2 reads SYDVKM. The CDR3 is 15 residues long. V was shortened by 5 bases and J by 1 base, with 14 bases between the two germline ends.

The chain uses TRBV3-1 (or the pseudogene TRBV3-2) and TRBJ1-1; a possible D gene is TRBD1 (5 bases). Trimming took off 4 bases at V and 3 bases at J, with 18 bases between the two ends. There are 16 residues in the CDR3. The germline V gene has CDR1 LGHDT and CDR2 YNNKEL (reference sequence). CDR3 DNA sequence: TGTGCCAGCAGCCCCAGGGCAGGGAGGGGCCACACTGAAGCTTTCTTT. Protein product: CASSPRAGRGHTEAFF.

In regard to this clone: This CDR3 is also generated by other DNA sequences in the sample. V gene TRBV7-2 combines with J gene TRBJ2-7; 12 bases are a match to TRBD2. This CDR3 region has 15 residues. The V segment lost 4 bases and the J segment 3 bases; nucleotides outside the gene matches: 4. Per germline, CDR1 SGHTA and CDR2 FQGNSA. For the CDR3, the DNA is TGTGCCAGCAGCTCTCGACTAGCGGGGGTCTACGAGCAGTACTTC. Its protein is CASSSRLAGVYEQYF.

The chain carries TRBV5-1 and TRBJ1-4; 8 positions agree with TRBD1. This CDR3 is built from 16 residues. Germline V lookup: CDR1 SGHRS, CDR2 YFSETQ. Trimming removed 4 bases from V and 6 bases from J; junction bases left unmatched: 11. The CDR3 bases are TGCGCCAGCAGCCTCCCCCTCGGACAGGGAGATGAAAAACTGTTTTTT. Amino acid sequence: CASSLPLGQGDEKLFF.

The V call is TRBV5-4, the J call TRBJ2-1; the match to TRBD1 covers 7 bases. Germline V gene sequence: CDR1 SGHNT, CDR2 YYREEE (reference sequence). This CDR3 is 13 amino acids long. V lost 2 bases and J lost 8; bases outside the gene matches: 4. CDR3 DNA: TGTGCCAGCAGCTTCGGTACAGGGGATGAGCAGTTCTTC. Translating it yields CASSFGTGDEQFF. The full variable domain, rest sourced from reference TRBV5-4 and TRBJ2-1, is ETGVTQSPTHLIKTRGQQVTLRCSSQSGHNTVSWYQQALGQGPQFIFQYYREEENGRGNFPPRFSGLQFPNYSSELNVNALELDDSALYLCASSFGTGDEQFFGPGTRLTVL.

V usage is TRBV19 and J usage is TRBJ2-3; TRBD2 might be the D (7 bases). Germline CDR1 reads LNHDA; CDR2 reads SQIVND (reference sequence). The CDR3 is made up of 15 amino acids. Trimming stripped 6 bases from V and 2 bases from J, with 15 bases between. CDR3: CASRSGTLFTDTQYF. CDR3 in DNA: TGTGCCAGTAGGAGCGGGACACTGTTCACAGATACGCAGTATTTT. Drawing the rest from reference TRBV19 and TRBJ2-3, the complete variable domain is DGGITQSPKYLFRKEGQNVTLSCEQNLNHDAMYWYRQDPGQGLRLIYYSQIVNDFQKGDIAEGYSVSREKKESFPLTVTSAQKNPTAFYLCASRSGTLFTDTQYFGPGTRLTVL.

This rearrangement joins TRBV6-5 to TRBJ2-7; D is unresolved. Germline-derived CDR1 and CDR2 are MNHEY and SVGAGI. The CDR3 extends over 13 amino acids. The V end was cut by 5 bases, the J end by 4 bases, with 12 bases between. The CDR3 DNA reads TGTGCCAGCAGTCGTTCAGTGCAGTACGAGCAGTACTTC. As protein: CASSRSVQYEQYF.

This clone has only one observation. The CDR3 DNA sequence: TGTGCCAGCAGCGTAGCTCTTCAGGGCACAGATACGCAGTATTTT. Protein product: CASSVALQGTDTQYF. The rearrangement joins TRBV9 to TRBJ2-3; no clear D gene. CDR1 and CDR2 from the germline V gene are SGDLS and YYNGEE. V gave up 0 bases and J gave up 1 base, with 9 bases separating them. The CDR3 is 15 amino acids.

This clone was detected once. The chain uses TRBV5-5 and TRBJ2-3; TRBD2 matches at 9 bases. Germline V gives CDR1 SGHKS, CDR2 YYEKEE (reference sequence). CDR3 length: 15 amino acids. The J segment lost 0 bases and the V segment lost 4 bases, leaving 3 bases of the junction unmatched. The CDR3 DNA follows: TGTGCCAGCAGCCTTAGCGGGAGTAGCACAGATACGCAGTATTTT. Amino acids: CASSLSGSSTDTQYF.

This clone turned up a few times. The genes are TRBV2 and TRBJ1-2, with TRBD1 matching over 7 bases. The CDR3 is 13 residues long. V was clipped by 2 bases and J by 8 bases; unmatched bases: 5. Germline-derived CDR1 and CDR2 are SNHLY and FYNNEI. CDR3 sequence: CASSEQGVWGYTF. For the CDR3, the DNA is TGTGCCAGCAGTGAACAGGGGGTGTGGGGCTACACCTTC.

V is TRBV12-3 or TRBV12-4 and J is TRBJ1-4, with D unclear. This CDR3 region has 11 residues. The ends were cut back, 6 bases at V and 7 bases at J, with 6 bases in the middle. The CDR3 sequence: CASSYREKLFF. In DNA, the CDR3 is TGTGCCAGCAGCTACCGTGAAAAACTGTTTTTT.

The chain links TRBV6-6 to TRBJ2-5; D call uncertain. V lost 8 bases and J 2 bases, leaving 9 bases between the germline ends. Germline lookup yields CDR1 MNHNY and CDR2 SVGAGI (reference sequence). This CDR3 contains 12 residues. This chain's CDR3 is CASGRAQETQYF. Written as DNA, the CDR3 is TGTGCCAGCGGTAGAGCTCAAGAGACCCAGTACTTC.